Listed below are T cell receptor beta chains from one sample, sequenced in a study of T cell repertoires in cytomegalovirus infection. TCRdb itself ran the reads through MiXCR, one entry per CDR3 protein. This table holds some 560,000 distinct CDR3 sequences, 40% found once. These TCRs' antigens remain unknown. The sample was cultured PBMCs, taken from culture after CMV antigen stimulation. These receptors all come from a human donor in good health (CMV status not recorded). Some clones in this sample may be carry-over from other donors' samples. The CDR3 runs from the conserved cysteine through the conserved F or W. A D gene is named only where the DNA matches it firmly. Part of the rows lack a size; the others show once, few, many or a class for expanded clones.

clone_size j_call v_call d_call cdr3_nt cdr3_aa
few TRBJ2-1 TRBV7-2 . TGTGCCAGCAGCAACACCGGGACGGATGCCTACAATGAGCAGTTCTTC CASSNTGTDAYNEQFF
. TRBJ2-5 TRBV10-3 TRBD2 TGTGCCATCCAGAGGGGAAGCGGGGAAGAGACCCAGTACTTC CAIQRGSGEETQYF
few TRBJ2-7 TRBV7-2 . TGTGCCAGCACCAATTGGGGGGGCCCCTACGAGCAGTACTTC CASTNWGGPYEQYF
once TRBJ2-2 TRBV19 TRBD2 TGTGCCAGTAGTCGACTGACTAGCGGGAGTTTCACCGGGGAGCTGTTTTTT CASSRLTSGSFTGELFF
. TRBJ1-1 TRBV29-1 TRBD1 TGCAGCGTTGGGCACAGGGGACTCACTGAAGCTTTCTTT CSVGHRGLTEAFF
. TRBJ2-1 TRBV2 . TGTGCCAGCAGTGTATTCGAGGCCGCCGAGCAGTTCTTC CASSVFEAAEQFF
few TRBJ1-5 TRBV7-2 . TGTGCCAGCAGCTTAGTGTCAGATCTAGGGCAGCCCCAGCATTTT CASSLVSDLGQPQHF
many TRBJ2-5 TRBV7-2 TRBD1 TGTGCCAGCAGCTTAAGGGGACAGGGGACTGAGACCCAGTACTTC CASSLRGQGTETQYF
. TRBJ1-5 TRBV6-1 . TGTGCCAGCAATGCAGATTTTAGCAATCAGCCCCAGCATTTT CASNADFSNQPQHF
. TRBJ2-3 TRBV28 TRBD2 TGTGCCAGCAGTTTGCTTGGGGGGGGGGTGACAGATACGCAGTATTTT CASSLLGGGVTDTQYF
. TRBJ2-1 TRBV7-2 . TGTGCCAGCAGCCCCGTGGGGGTCATAGGGAGTGAGCAGTTCTTC CASSPVGVIGSEQFF
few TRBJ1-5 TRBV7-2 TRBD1 TGTGCCAGCAGCTTAGCATCCCCCTGGACAGGGGGACAGCCCCAGCATTTT CASSLASPWTGGQPQHF
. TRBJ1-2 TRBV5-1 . TGCGCCAGCAGCATATCCGAGGTCTATGGCTACACCTTC CASSISEVYGYTF
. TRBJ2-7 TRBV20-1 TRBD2 TGCAGTGCTAGAGATAGACTAGCGGGAGGGTACGAGCAGTACTTC CSARDRLAGGYEQYF
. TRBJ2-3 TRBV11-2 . TGTGCCAGCAGCTCGACTAGGGCCACAGATACGCAGTATTTT CASSSTRATDTQYF
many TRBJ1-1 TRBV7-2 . TGTGCCAGCAGCTTCCGGGGGGGAACGAACACTGAAGCTTTCTTT CASSFRGGTNTEAFF
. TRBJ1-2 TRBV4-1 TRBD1 TGCGCCAGCAGCCAAGAGGTGGGACAGCTAGCGGGACCCTATGGCTACACCTTC CASSQEVGQLAGPYGYTF
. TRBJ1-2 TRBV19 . TGTGCCAGTAGCTTCACTGGTGAAAATGGCTACACCTTC CASSFTGENGYTF
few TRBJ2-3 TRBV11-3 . TGTGCCAGCAGCTTAGATCGAGGGGGGGCGAACACGCAGTATTTT CASSLDRGGANTQYF
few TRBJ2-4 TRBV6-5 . TGTGCCTCCACCGGCAGGTCCGGCTTTCAGTACTTC CASTGRSGFQYF
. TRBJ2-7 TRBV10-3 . TGTGCCATCAGTGATGGGCGGAGGTCCTACGAGCAGTACTTC CAISDGRRSYEQYF
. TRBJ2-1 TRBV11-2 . TGTGCCAGCAGCTCAGACCCGGGGATTGAGCAGTTCTTC CASSSDPGIEQFF
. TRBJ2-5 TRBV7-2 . TGTGCCAGCAGCTCAACCGGGACGCTACAACCCCAGTACTTC CASSSTGTLQPQYF
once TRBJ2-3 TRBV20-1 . TGCAGTGCCCTCTTGCGGGGCACAGATACGCAGTATTTT CSALLRGTDTQYF
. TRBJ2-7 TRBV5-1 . TGCGCCAGCAGTGGGGATTTCTACGAGCAGTACTTC CASSGDFYEQYF
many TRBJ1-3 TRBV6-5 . TGTGCCAGCGGGAAAGCCCCCTCTGGAAACACCATATATTTT CASGKAPSGNTIYF
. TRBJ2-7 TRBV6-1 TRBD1 TGTGCCAGCAGATATTACAGGGGAAACTCCTACGAGCAGTACTTC CASRYYRGNSYEQYF
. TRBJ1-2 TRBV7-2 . TGTGCCAGCAGCTTCTACAGGGTGGCTGGCTACACCTTC CASSFYRVAGYTF
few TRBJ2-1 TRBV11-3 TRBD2 TGTGCCAGCAGCTCGAAGGGAGCGGGGGGCACCTACAATGAGCAGTTCTTC CASSSKGAGGTYNEQFF
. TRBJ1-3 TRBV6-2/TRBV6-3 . TGTGCCAGCAGAGGGGCCGCGCCCTTGAAGAGGACCATATATTTT CASRGAAPLKRTIYF
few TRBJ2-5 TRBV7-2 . TGTGCCAGCAGCTTAGGGAGTGGGGCGGGTGGGGGAGAGACCCAGTACTTC CASSLGSGAGGGETQYF
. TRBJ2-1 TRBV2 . TGTGCCAGCAGTGAATGGAAATCCTACAATGAGCAGTTCTTC CASSEWKSYNEQFF
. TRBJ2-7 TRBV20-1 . TGCAGTGCTAGATCCTTAGGGACGGCCTCCTACGAGCAGTACTTC CSARSLGTASYEQYF
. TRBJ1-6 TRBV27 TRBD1 TGTGCCAGCAGTATATCGACAGGGGGCAGGTCCTATAATTCACCCCTCCACTTT CASSISTGGRSYNSPLHF
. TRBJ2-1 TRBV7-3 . TGTGCCAGCAGCCCGACCCCCGTTTATGAGCAGTTCTTC CASSPTPVYEQFF
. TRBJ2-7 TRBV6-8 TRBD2 TGTGCCAGCAGTGAACTGAGTAGCGGGACCATTTTCTCCTACGAGCAGTACTTC CASSELSSGTIFSYEQYF
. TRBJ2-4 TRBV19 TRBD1 TGTGCCAGCGGGACAGGGCCCGAATGCTTC CASGTGPECF
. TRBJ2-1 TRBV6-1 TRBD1 TGTGCCAGCAGTGAAGCCGGGACAGGGGTAAGCAATGAGCAGTTCTTC CASSEAGTGVSNEQFF
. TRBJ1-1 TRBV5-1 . TGCGCCAGCAGCTTGTCGATGGACACTGAAGCTTTCTTT CASSLSMDTEAFF
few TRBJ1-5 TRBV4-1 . TGCGCCAGCAGCCAAGTGGGGGGCCCGCCCCAGCATTTT CASSQVGGPPQHF
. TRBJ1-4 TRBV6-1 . TGTGCCAGCGCCTCCCAACGGAATGAAAAACTGTTTTTT CASASQRNEKLFF
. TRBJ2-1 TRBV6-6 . TGTGCCAGCATTCCTACCCATCCCCGGGACAATGAGCAGTTCTTC CASIPTHPRDNEQFF
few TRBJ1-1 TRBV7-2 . TGTGCCAGCAGCATTATTGAGAACACTGAAGCTTTCTTT CASSIIENTEAFF
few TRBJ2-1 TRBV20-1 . TGCAGTGCTAGAGAGACGGTCTACAATGAGCAGTTCTTC CSARETVYNEQFF
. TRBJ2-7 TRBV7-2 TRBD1 TGTGCCAGCAGCCTCCCGACAGGGAGAGAGCAGTACTTC CASSLPTGREQYF
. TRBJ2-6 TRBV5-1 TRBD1 TGCGCCAGCAGCTTCGGACAGGGGGGGGCCAACGTCCTGACTTTC CASSFGQGGANVLTF
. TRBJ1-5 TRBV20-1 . TGCAGTGCTAGAGAAGATCTCAATCAGCCCCAGCATTTT CSAREDLNQPQHF
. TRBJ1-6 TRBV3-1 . TGTGCCAGCAGCCCTATGACCGGGACACCCCTCCACTTT CASSPMTGTPLHF
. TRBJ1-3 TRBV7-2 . TGTGCCAGCCTCACTAGGGGGGGCCCTAATACCATATATTTT CASLTRGGPNTIYF
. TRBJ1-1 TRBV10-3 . TGTGCCATCAGGCCCACCCTCAACAGGGAGAGGGCTGAAGCTTTCTTT CAIRPTLNRERAEAFF
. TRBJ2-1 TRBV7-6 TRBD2 TGTGCCAGCAGCCCCAAGCGGGAGGCGGATGAGCAGTTCTTC CASSPKREADEQFF
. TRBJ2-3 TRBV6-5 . TGTGCCACCTCGGAGTGGCAAGGCGGTACAGATACGCAGTATTTT CATSEWQGGTDTQYF
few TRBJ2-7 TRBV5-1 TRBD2 TGCGCCAGCAGCTTGGTGGCGGGGGAAAGAGAGCAGTACTTC CASSLVAGEREQYF